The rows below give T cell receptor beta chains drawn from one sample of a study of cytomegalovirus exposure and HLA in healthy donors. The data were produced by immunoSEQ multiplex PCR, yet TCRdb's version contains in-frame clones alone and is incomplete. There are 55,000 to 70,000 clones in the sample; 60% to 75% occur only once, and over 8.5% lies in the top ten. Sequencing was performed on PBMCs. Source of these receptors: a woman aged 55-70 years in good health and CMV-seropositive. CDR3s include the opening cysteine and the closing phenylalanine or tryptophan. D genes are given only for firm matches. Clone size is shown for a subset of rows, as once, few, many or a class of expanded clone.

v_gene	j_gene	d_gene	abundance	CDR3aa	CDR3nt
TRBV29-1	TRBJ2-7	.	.	CSVGAGWEQYF	TGCAGCGTCGGGGCGGGGTGGGAGCAGTACTTC
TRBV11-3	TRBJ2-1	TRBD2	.	CASGRRLAGVEEQFF	TGTGCCAGCGGCCGCCGGCTAGCGGGAGTAGAGGAGCAGTTCTTC
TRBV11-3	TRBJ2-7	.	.	CASSLGPSQGYEQYF	TGTGCCAGCAGCTTAGGACCATCACAGGGCTACGAGCAGTACTTC
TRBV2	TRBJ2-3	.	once	CASRDWADTQYF	TGTGCCAGCAGGGACTGGGCAGATACGCAGTATTTT
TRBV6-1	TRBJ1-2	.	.	CASSEAGGMDGYTF	TGTGCCAGCAGTGAAGCGGGAGGGATGGATGGCTACACCTTC
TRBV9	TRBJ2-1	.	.	CASSPRAAGAYNEQFF	TGTGCCAGCAGCCCCCGGGCTGCGGGGGCTTACAATGAGCAGTTCTTC
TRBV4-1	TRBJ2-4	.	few	CASSQVQGKNIQYF	TGCGCCAGCAGCCAAGTGCAGGGAAAAAACATTCAGTACTTC
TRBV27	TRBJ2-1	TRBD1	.	CASRRDRGRSYNEQFF	TGTGCCAGCAGGCGGGACAGGGGCCGCTCCTACAATGAGCAGTTCTTC
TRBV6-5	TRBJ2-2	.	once	CASSHVAAGELFF	TGTGCCAGCAGTCACGTAGCAGCCGGGGAGCTGTTTTTT
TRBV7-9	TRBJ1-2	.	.	CASSSGGGDYGYTF	TGTGCCAGCAGCTCTGGGGGGGGTGACTATGGCTACACCTTC
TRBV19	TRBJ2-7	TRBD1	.	CASSKDGQGLYEQYF	TGTGCCAGTAGTAAAGACGGACAGGGGCTATACGAGCAGTACTTC
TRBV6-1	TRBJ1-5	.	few	CASRTTGNHPQHF	TGTGCCAGCAGGACGACAGGTAATCATCCCCAGCATTTT